The 15 T cell receptor beta chains given below trace back to one sample, sequenced in a study of blood T cells in healthy people across ages. Combining a sample-barcoded 5' primer with a J-beta primer mix, a second PCR ran for about 7 to 11 cycles. MiXCR was run by TCRdb on the 5' RACE reads, yielding one entry per CDR3 protein. The sample lists some 1,800,000 distinct CDR3 sequences; around 40% were seen once. Input material: blood. These receptors all stem from a human donor in good health.

The gene calls are TRBV10-3 and TRBJ2-5, with D possibly TRBD2 on 5 matching bases. This CDR3 comprises 18 residues. V dropped 0 bases and J dropped 3 bases, with 20 bases sitting between them. The germline gives CDR1 ENHRY, CDR2 SYGVKD. This chain's CDR3 is CAISESRAASPTEETQYF. The DNA of the CDR3 is TGTGCCATCAGTGAGTCGAGGGCAGCTTCCCCGACTGAAGAGACCCAGTACTTC.

This clonotype occurred a few times. The V call is TRBV6-1, the J call TRBJ1-5; D gene unclear. CDR1 is MNHNS and CDR2 is SASEGT in the germline V gene. Between the trimmed V and J ends, which lost 1 base and 9 bases, there was a span of 4 bases. The CDR3 is made up of 11 amino acids. The CDR3 loop is CASSEGPPQHF. The CDR3 region has the DNA TGTGCCAGCAGTGAAGGCCCGCCCCAGCATTTT.

The V call is TRBV28, the J call TRBJ2-5; D ambiguous. The V and J ends lost 2 bases and 13 bases respectively, with 14 bases between them. The CDR3 covers 12 residues. Germline CDR1 MDHEN, CDR2 SYDVKM. Here the CDR3 reads CASSLGRMSWYF. The CDR3 bases are TGTGCCAGCAGTTTAGGCAGGATGTCATGGTACTTC.

This CDR3 is CASSFYSLTGELFF. DNA for the CDR3: TGTGCCAGCAGCTTCTACAGTCTTACCGGGGAGCTGTTTTTT. V gene TRBV7-2 combines with J gene TRBJ2-2; D remains unclear. Trimming took off 3 bases at V and 5 bases at J, with 10 bases between the two ends. The CDR3 extends over 14 amino acids. Germline V lookup: CDR1 SGHTA, CDR2 FQGNSA.

V and J are TRBV10-3 and TRBJ2-7, with a possible D match to TRBD1 (6 bases). The V gene's germline CDR1 is ENHRY and CDR2 SYGVKD. The V gene lost 4 bases and the J gene lost 0 bases, with 10 bases spanning the gap. CDR3 size: 14 residues. Here the CDR3 reads CAISGSGDSYEQYF. For the CDR3, the DNA is TGTGCCATCAGTGGTTCAGGGGACTCCTACGAGCAGTACTTC.

The chain links TRBV6-4 to TRBJ1-1; D is unresolved. Trimming shortened V by 3 bases and J by 1 base, and 12 bases separated the two germline ends. This CDR3 has 15 amino acids. CDR1 MRHNA and CDR2 SNTAGT come from the germline V gene. The CDR3 bases are TGTGCCAGCAGTGAGCAACACGGAGCGAACACTGAAGCTTTCTTT. It translates to CASSEQHGANTEAFF.

A few counts support this clonotype. The chain uses TRBV9 and TRBJ2-1, with D perhaps matching TRBD1 or TRBD2 (5 bases each). Per the germline V gene, CDR1 is SGDLS and CDR2 is YYNGEE. V was pared by 0 bases and J by 7 bases, with 14 bases between. The CDR3 loop spans 15 amino acids. CDR3 region: CASSVEGVGGNEQFF. As DNA, the CDR3 is TGTGCCAGCAGCGTAGAAGGGGTAGGAGGAAATGAGCAGTTCTTC.

This clonotype showed up just a few times. The gene calls are TRBV12-3 or TRBV12-4 and TRBJ2-7, with 8 nucleotides matching TRBD2. This CDR3 spans 15 amino acids. V gave up 3 bases and J gave up 5 bases; unmatched junction bases: 9. Here the CDR3 reads CASSLSGGPENEQYF. The CDR3 nucleotides are TGTGCCAGCAGTTTGTCGGGGGGGCCGGAAAACGAGCAGTACTTC.

V usage is TRBV5-1 and J usage is TRBJ2-3; unclear D gene. Trimming removed 0 bases from V and 0 bases from J, with 11 bases in between. Germline CDR1 reads SGHRS; CDR2 reads YFSETQ. CDR3 length: 16 residues. CDR3 nucleotide sequence: TGCGCCAGCAGCTTGGAGGTCAGACTTAGCACAGATACGCAGTATTTT. Amino acid sequence: CASSLEVRLSTDTQYF.

This chain uses TRBV4-2 with TRBJ2-7; no firm D call. The CDR3 extends over 14 amino acids. V shed 3 bases and J shed 1 base, with 10 bases lying between them. Germline V lookup: CDR1 LGHNA, CDR2 YNFKEQ. The CDR3 loop is CASSHTGPSYEQYF. The CDR3 DNA reads as TGTGCCAGCAGCCATACCGGACCATCCTACGAGCAGTACTTC.

This clonotype appeared once. This sequence joins TRBV18 and TRBJ2-7, with D possibly TRBD2 on 5 matching bases. The J call is uncertain, as TRBJ2-5 better fits the DNA end. This CDR3 is 15 amino acids long. Germline V gene data show CDR1 as KGHSH and CDR2 as LQKENI. The CDR3 protein is CASSRASRPGETQYF. The DNA of the CDR3 is TGTGCCAGCTCACGGGCAAGCAGGCCGGGGGAGACCCAGTACTTC.

The chain recombines TRBV7-9 with TRBJ2-1; D not resolved. The CDR3 has 16 residues. CDR1 and CDR2 (germline): SEHNR, FQNEAQ (reference sequence). V was clipped by 0 bases and J by 2 bases, with 11 bases between them. Here the CDR3 reads CASSLAVSVAYNEQFF. The CDR3 DNA reads TGTGCCAGCAGCTTAGCCGTTTCTGTGGCCTACAATGAGCAGTTCTTC.

The chain is built from TRBV5-1 and TRBJ2-7, with TRBD2 as a possible D gene (5 bases). V dropped 7 bases and J dropped 6 bases, with 14 bases sitting between them. The germline gives CDR1 SGHRS, CDR2 YFSETQ. The CDR3 has 12 amino acids. As DNA, the CDR3 is TGCGCCAGCGCGCCGGGGATGGGCGAGCAGTACTTC. Residues: CASAPGMGEQYF.

This clonotype has only a few counts. The chain links TRBV29-1 to TRBJ2-7; D possibly corresponds to TRBD1 (6 bases). CDR1 and CDR2 (germline): SQVTM, ANQGSEA. The CDR3 is made up of 12 amino acids. Trimming removed 6 bases at V and 3 bases at J, with 12 bases between. The CDR3 bases are TGCAGCGTATTTGGACAGTTCTACGAGCAGTACTTC. This gives the protein CSVFGQFYEQYF.

The chain carries TRBV20-1 and TRBJ2-3, with D perhaps TRBD1 (6 bases). Trimming pared 5 bases from V and 2 bases from J, leaving 11 bases between. Germline assignment: CDR1 DFQATT and CDR2 SNEGSKA (reference sequence). This CDR3 has 13 residues. The CDR3 DNA sequence: TGCAGTGCTTATCCGGGACACACAGATACGCAGTATTTT. Protein: CSAYPGHTDTQYF.